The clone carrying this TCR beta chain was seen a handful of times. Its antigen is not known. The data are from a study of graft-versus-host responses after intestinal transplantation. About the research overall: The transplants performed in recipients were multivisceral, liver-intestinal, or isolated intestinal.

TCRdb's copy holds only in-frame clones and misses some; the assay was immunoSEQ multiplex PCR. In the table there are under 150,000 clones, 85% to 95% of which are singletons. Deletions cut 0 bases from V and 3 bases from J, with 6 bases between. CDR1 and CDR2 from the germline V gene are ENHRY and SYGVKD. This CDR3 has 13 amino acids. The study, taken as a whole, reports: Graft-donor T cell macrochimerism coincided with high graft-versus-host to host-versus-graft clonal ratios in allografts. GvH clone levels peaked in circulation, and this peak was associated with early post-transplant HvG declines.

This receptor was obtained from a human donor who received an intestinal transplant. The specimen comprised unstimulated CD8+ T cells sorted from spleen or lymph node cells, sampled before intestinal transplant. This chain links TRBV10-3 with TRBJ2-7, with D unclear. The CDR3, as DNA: TGTGCCATCAGTGAGTCAAGGGTCTACGAGCAGTACTTC. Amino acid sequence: CAISESRVYEQYF.